Each of the 10 T cell receptor beta chains below was sequenced from the same sample in a study of blood T cell repertoires in COVID-19. TCRdb's copy holds only in-frame clones and misses some; the assay was immunoSEQ multiplex PCR. In the table there are over 100,000 clones, about 90% of which are singletons. The sample comprised peripheral blood. These receptors originate from a human donor in a cohort sampled during active COVID-19.

This clone is a singleton in its sample. The genes are TRBV11-2 and TRBJ2-2, with 9 bases that match TRBD2. The CDR3 is made up of 15 amino acids. J was trimmed by 5 bases and V by 1 base; bases with no gene match: 2. Germline-derived CDR1 and CDR2 are SGHAT and FQNNGV. CDR3 sequence (DNA): TGTGCCAGCAGCTTAGTGGCGGGGGGGACCGGGGAGCTGTTTTTT. It translates to CASSLVAGGTGELFF.

The DNA of the CDR3 is TGTGCCAGCACTGGCTCGGGGGGGCAGTACGAGCAGTACTTC. This gives the protein CASTGSGGQYEQYF. The chain has TRBV6-5 and TRBJ2-7; TRBD2 matches 8 bases. V lost 7 bases, J lost 4 bases, and 9 bases stayed unmatched. The CDR3 is 14 residues long. CDR1 MNHEY and CDR2 SVGAGI come from the germline V gene.

The chain employs TRBV19 and TRBJ1-1, with 9 bases fitting TRBD1. This CDR3 has 13 amino acids. Germline CDR1 is LNHDA and CDR2 is SQIVND (reference sequence). Trimming cost V 6 bases and J 5 bases; bases outside gene matches: 4. The CDR3 sequence: CASRRDRVTEAFF. DNA for the CDR3: TGTGCCAGTAGGCGGGACAGGGTAACTGAAGCTTTCTTT.

V is TRBV6-5 and J is TRBJ1-1; D may be TRBD1 (6 bases). Germline-derived CDR1 and CDR2 are MNHEY and SVGAGI. Trimming removed 1 base from V and 8 bases from J, with 17 bases in between. This CDR3 region has 15 residues. Here the CDR3 reads CASSYFSGGGREAFF. As DNA, the CDR3 is TGTGCCAGCAGTTACTTCTCGGGGGGCGGGAGGGAAGCTTTCTTT.

This chain connects TRBV5-1 to TRBJ2-2; tentatively, D is TRBD1 (7 bases). V was pared by 1 base and J by 1 base, with 20 bases between. Germline V gives CDR1 SGHRS, CDR2 YFSETQ. CDR3 length: 19 amino acids. The CDR3 DNA reads as TGCGCCAGCAGCTTGATAGGTCAGGGGGGCGCGCGGAACACCGGGGAGCTGTTTTTT. This translates into CASSLIGQGGARNTGELFF. The full variable domain, its missing parts supplied by reference TRBV5-1 and TRBJ2-2, is KAGVTQTPRYLIKTRGQQVTLSCSPISGHRSVSWYQQTPGQGLQFLFEYFSETQRNKGNFPGRFSGRQFSNSRSEMNVSTLELGDSALYLCASSLIGQGGARNTGELFFGEGSRLTVL.

V and J are TRBV9 and TRBJ2-3; D is unclear. Germline V gene data show CDR1 as SGDLS and CDR2 as YYNGEE. This CDR3 spans 13 amino acids. The V end lost 2 bases, the J end lost 6 bases, and 10 bases lay between the germline ends. The CDR3, as DNA: TGTGCCAGCAGCGTTTCCCTCCGGGATACGCAGTATTTT. It yields the protein CASSVSLRDTQYF.

This sequence joins TRBV5-1 and TRBJ2-1; 9 nucleotides align to TRBD2. Germline V gives CDR1 SGHRS, CDR2 YFSETQ. The CDR3 spans 15 residues. V shed 4 bases and J 7 bases; nucleotides not matched to a gene: 9. The CDR3 DNA follows: TGCGCCAGCAGCCCAACTAGCGGGTACAGGAATGAGCAGTTCTTC. It specifies CASSPTSGYRNEQFF.

A single count supports this clone. The chain is built from TRBV11-2 and TRBJ2-7, with no clear D. The V gene lost 2 bases and the J gene lost 0 bases, with 8 bases spanning the gap. Germline V gives CDR1 SGHAT, CDR2 FQNNGV. The CDR3 spans 14 residues. CDR3 region: CASSLSVFSYEQYF. The CDR3 DNA is TGTGCCAGCAGCTTATCCGTCTTCTCCTACGAGCAGTACTTC.

This clone was picked up one time. V and J are TRBV5-1 and TRBJ2-2; possibly TRBD1 for D (7 bases). Per the germline V gene, CDR1 is SGHRS and CDR2 is YFSETQ. This CDR3 is 14 amino acids long. Trimming removed 8 bases at V and 2 bases at J, with 13 bases between. The CDR3 loop reads CASARDRNTGELFF. CDR3 DNA sequence: TGCGCCAGTGCGCGGGACAGAAACACCGGGGAGCTGTTTTTT. Full variable domain (missing parts from reference TRBV5-1 and TRBJ2-2): KAGVTQTPRYLIKTRGQQVTLSCSPISGHRSVSWYQQTPGQGLQFLFEYFSETQRNKGNFPGRFSGRQFSNSRSEMNVSTLELGDSALYLCASARDRNTGELFFGEGSRLTVL.

This clone was seen only once. This chain connects TRBV28 to TRBJ2-1; the match to TRBD2 covers 8 bases. The CDR3 extends over 18 amino acids. V dropped 3 bases and J dropped 2; count of bases not matched to a gene: 12. Germline V gene data show CDR1 as MDHEN and CDR2 as SYDVKM. The CDR3 DNA reads TGTGCCAGCAGTTTTTCGGTCCTGGCGGGACTAGCCTACAATGAGCAGTTCTTC. Amino acid sequence: CASSFSVLAGLAYNEQFF.